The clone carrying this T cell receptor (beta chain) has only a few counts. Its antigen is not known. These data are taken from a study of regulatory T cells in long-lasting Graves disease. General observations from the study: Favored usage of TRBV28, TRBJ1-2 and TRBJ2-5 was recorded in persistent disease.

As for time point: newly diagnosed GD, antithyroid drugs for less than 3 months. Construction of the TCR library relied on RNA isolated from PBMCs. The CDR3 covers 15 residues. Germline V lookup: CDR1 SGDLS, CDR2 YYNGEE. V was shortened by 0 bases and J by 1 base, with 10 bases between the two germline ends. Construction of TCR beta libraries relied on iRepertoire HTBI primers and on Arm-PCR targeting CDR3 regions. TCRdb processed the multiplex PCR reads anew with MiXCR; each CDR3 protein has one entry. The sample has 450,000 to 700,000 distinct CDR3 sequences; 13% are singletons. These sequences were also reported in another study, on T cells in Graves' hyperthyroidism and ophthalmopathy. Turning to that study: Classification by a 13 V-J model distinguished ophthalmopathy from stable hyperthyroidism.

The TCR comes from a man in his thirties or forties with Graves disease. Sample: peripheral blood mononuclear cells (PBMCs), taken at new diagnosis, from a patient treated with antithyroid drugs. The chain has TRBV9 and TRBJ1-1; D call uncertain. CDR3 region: CASSVEGTGNTEAFF. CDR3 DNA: TGTGCCAGCAGCGTAGAAGGAACGGGGAACACTGAAGCTTTCTTT. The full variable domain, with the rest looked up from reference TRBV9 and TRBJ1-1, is DSGVTQTPKHLITATGQRVTLRCSPRSGDLSVYWYQQSLDQGLQFLIQYYNGEERAKGNILERFSAQQFPDLHSELNLSSLELGDSALYFCASSVEGTGNTEAFFGQGTRLTVV.